This T cell receptor (beta chain) is drawn from a study of monozygotic twins with inflammatory bowel disease. Study-wide points: Against healthy co-twins, IBD patients had lower TCRbeta diversity (measured by inverse Simpson). The data did not back a single strong IBD-associated clonotype or signal.

The V gene's germline CDR1 is SGHAT and CDR2 FQDESV (reference sequence). This CDR3 comprises 18 residues. Total RNA isolation used whole blood (no T cell sorting was performed). Template switching added UMIs carrying a 6-nucleotide sample barcode. Each CDR3 protein gets one entry in TCRdb, which reprocessed the 5' RACE reads and gives no DNA. The table lists around 380,000 distinct CDR3 sequences. Note on this clonotype: Its antigen remains unknown.

V is TRBV11-1 and J is TRBJ2-6; as DNA is missing, the TRBD1 call by TCRdb cannot be tested. Sequences were obtained from blood. This clonotype was sampled from a human donor with ulcerative colitis or Crohn's disease, or a healthy co-twin of an affected twin (not recorded which). The CDR3 spells CASSRLFQGYAGANVLTF.